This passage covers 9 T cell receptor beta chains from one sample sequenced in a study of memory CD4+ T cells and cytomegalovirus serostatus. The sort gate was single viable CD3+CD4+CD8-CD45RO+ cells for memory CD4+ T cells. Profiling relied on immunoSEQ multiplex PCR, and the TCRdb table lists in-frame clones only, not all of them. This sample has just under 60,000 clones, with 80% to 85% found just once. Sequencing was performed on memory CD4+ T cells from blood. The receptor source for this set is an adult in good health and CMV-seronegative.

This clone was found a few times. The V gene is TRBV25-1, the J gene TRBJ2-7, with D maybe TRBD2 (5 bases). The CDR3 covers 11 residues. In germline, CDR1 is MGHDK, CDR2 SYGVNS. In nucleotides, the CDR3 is TGTGCTTCCGGGATCACCTACGAGCAGTACTTC. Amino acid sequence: CASGITYEQYF.

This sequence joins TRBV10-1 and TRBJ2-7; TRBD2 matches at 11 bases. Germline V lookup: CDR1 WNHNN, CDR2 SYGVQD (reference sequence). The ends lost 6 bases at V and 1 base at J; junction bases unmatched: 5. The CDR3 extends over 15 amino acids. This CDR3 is CASREGTSGSYEQYF. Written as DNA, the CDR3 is TGCGCCAGCAGGGAAGGGACTAGCGGATCCTACGAGCAGTACTTC.

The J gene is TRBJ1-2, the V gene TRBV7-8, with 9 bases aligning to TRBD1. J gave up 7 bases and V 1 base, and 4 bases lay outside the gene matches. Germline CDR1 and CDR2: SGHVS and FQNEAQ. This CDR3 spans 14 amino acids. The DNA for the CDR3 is TGTGCCAGCAGCTTAGGGACAGGGGTGGGTGGCTACACCTTC. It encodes CASSLGTGVGGYTF.

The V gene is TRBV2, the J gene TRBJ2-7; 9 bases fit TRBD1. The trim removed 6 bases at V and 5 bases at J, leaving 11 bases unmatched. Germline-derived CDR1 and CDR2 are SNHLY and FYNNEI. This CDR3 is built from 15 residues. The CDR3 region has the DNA TGTGCCAGCAGCCCCAGGGGGACAGGGTCCCACGAGCAGTACTTC. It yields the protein CASSPRGTGSHEQYF.

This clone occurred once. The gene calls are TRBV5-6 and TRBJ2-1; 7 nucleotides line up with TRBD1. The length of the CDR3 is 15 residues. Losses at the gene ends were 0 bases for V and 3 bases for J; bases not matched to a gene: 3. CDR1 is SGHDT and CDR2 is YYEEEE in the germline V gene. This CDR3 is CASSLGSGGYNEQFF. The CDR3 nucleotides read TGTGCCAGCAGCTTGGGGTCAGGGGGCTACAATGAGCAGTTCTTC.

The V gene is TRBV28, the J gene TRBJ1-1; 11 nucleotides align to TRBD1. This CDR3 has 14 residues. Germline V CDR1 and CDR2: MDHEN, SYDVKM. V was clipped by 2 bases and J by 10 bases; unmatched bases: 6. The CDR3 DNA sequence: TGTGCCAGCAGTTTAGGTGGACAGGGGGCGGGAGCTTTCTTT. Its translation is CASSLGGQGAGAFF.

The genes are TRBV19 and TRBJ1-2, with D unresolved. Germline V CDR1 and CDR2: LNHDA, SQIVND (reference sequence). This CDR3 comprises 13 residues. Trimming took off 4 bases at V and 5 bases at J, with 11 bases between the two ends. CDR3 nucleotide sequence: TGTGCCAGTAGTACCCCCCGAAAATATGGCTACACCTTC. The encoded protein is CASSTPRKYGYTF.

The CDR3 reads CASSLGLAGGSEQFF. The CDR3 DNA sequence: TGTGCCAGCAGCTTGGGACTAGCGGGAGGTTCTGAGCAGTTCTTC. The V and J genes are TRBV6-5 and TRBJ2-1; TRBD2 agrees at 15 bases. Germline V gene sequence: CDR1 MNHEY, CDR2 SVGAGI. V gave up 6 bases and J gave up 9 bases; unmatched junction bases: 6. CDR3 length: 15 residues.

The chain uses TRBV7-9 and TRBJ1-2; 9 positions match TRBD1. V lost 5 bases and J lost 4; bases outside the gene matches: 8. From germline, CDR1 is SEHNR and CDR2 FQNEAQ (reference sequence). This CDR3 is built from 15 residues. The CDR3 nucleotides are TGTGCCAGCAGCCCCAGACAGGGGGGAATCTATGGCTACACCTTC. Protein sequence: CASSPRQGGIYGYTF.